This TCR beta chain was sequenced during a study of naive and memory T cell subsets. Broader study findings: Especially in CD8 cells, naive repertoires contained a few larger clonotypes, possibly CD45RA-re-expressing memory cells. Activation and differentiation may alter RNA-based TCR counts.

Both TRBC1 and TRBC2 were covered by a beta constant-region primer of two equimolar oligonucleotides. Nested alpha and beta constant-region primers with the SP2 primer drove four PCR rounds on ligated cDNA. TCRdb independently ran MiXCR on the UMI-ligation and nested PCR reads; one entry per CDR3 protein. The data show about 99,000 distinct CDR3 sequences, 13% to 15% seen once. This CDR3 contains 14 residues. The germline V gene has CDR1 MNHEY and CDR2 SMNVEV (reference sequence). The V end was cut by 10 bases, the J end by 7 bases, with 19 bases between. This clonotype turned up a few times. Its antigen is unknown.

The chain is built from TRBV27 and TRBJ2-2, with D perhaps TRBD1 or TRBD2 (6 bases each). Sequencing was done on a sample of naive CD8+ T cells from blood. The TCR sequence derives from a human donor in good health. The CDR3 DNA sequence: TGTGCCACCTCCCCGGAGGGGGGATTCGGGGAGCTGTTTTTT. This gives the protein CATSPEGGFGELFF.